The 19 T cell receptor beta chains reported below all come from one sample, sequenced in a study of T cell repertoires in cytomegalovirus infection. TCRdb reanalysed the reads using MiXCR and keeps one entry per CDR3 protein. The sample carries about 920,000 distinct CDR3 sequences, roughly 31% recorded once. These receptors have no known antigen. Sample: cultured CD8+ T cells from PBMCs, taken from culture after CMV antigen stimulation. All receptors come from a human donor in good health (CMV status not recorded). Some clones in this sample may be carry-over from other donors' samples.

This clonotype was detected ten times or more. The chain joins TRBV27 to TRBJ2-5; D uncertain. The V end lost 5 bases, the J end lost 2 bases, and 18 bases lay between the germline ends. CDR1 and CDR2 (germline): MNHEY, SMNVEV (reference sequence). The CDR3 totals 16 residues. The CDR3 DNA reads TGTGCCAGCAGTCTTTCGACCGGACGGATACAAGAGACCCAGTACTTC. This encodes CASSLSTGRIQETQYF.

The CDR3 protein is CASSILATNEKLFF. CDR3 bases: TGTGCCAGTAGTATACTTGCAACTAATGAAAAACTGTTTTTT. The chain carries TRBV19 and TRBJ1-4; unclear D gene. Trimming left V 2 bases short and J 0 bases short, with 4 bases between. Germline CDR1 LNHDA, CDR2 SQIVND (reference sequence). This CDR3 comprises 14 residues.

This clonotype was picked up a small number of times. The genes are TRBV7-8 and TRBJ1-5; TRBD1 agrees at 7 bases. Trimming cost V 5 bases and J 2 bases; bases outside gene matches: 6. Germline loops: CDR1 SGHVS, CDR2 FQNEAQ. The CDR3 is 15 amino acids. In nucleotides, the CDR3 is TGTGCCAGCAGCCGAGAGGGGGCGGGCAATCAGCCCCAGCATTTT. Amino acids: CASSREGAGNQPQHF.

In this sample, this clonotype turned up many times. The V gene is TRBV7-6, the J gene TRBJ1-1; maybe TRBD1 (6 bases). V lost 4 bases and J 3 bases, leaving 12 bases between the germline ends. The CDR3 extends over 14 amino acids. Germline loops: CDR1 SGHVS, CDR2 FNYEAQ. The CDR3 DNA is TGTGCCAGCAGCTCCAGGGGTTCGGACACTGAAGCTTTCTTT. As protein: CASSSRGSDTEAFF.

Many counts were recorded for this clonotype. CDR3 amino acids: CASSSTGSDKLFF. The CDR3 nucleotides are TGTGCCAGCAGCTCGACAGGGTCGGATAAACTGTTTTTT. This chain uses TRBV7-8 with TRBJ1-4; TRBD1 matches 7 bases. The V and J ends lost 4 bases and 11 bases, in that order; junction bases with no gene match: 7. Germline values: CDR1 SGHVS, CDR2 FQNEAQ. The CDR3 runs 13 residues.

The DNA of the CDR3 is TGTGCCAGCAGCATTGGTCTGAACACCGGGGAGCTGTTTTTT. This encodes CASSIGLNTGELFF. The chain carries TRBV7-8 and TRBJ2-2; D unclear. V was shortened by 5 bases and J by 1 base, with 8 bases between the two germline ends. The length of the CDR3 is 14 residues. In germline, CDR1 is SGHVS, CDR2 FQNEAQ.

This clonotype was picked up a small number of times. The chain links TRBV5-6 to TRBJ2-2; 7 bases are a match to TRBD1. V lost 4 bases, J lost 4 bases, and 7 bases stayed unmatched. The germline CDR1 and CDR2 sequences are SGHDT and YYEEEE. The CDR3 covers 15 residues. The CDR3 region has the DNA TGTGCCAGCAGCCTCCCCCGACAGGGCACCGGGGAGCTGTTTTTT. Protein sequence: CASSLPRQGTGELFF.

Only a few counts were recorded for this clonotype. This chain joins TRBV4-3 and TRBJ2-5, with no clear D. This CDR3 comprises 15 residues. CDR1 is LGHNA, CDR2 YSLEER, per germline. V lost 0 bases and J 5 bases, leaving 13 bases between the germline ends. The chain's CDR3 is CASSQDRTPVETQYF. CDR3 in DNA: TGCGCCAGCAGCCAAGATCGCACGCCGGTGGAGACCCAGTACTTC.

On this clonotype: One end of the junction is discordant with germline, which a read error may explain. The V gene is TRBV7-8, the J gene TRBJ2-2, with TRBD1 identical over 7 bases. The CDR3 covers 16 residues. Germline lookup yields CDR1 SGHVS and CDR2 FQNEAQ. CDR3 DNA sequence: TGTGTCAGCAGCTCTCGACAGGGTGTTAACACCGGGGAGCTGTTTTTT. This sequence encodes CVSSSRQGVNTGELFF.

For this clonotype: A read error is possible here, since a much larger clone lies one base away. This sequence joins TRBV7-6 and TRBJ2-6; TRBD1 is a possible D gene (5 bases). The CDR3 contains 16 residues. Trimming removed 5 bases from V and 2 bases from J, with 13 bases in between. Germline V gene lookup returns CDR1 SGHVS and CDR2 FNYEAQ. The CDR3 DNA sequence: TGTGCCAGCAGCGCGCCAGGGCGTACTGGGGCCAACGTCCTGACTTTC. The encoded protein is CASSAPGRTGANVLTF.

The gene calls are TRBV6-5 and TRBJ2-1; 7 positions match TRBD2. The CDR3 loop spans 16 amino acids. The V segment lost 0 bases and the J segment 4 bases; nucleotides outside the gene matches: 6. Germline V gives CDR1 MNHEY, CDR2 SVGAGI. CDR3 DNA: TGTGCCAGCAGTTACTCAGGGGAGGGAAAATACAATGAGCAGTTCTTC. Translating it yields CASSYSGEGKYNEQFF.

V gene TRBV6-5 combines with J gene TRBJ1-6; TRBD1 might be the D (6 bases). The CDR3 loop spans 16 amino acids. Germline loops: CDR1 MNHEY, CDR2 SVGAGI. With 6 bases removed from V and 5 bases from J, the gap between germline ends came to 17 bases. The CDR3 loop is CASSSRGTANNSPLHF. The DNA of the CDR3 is TGTGCCAGCAGCTCAAGGGGGACGGCCAATAATTCACCCCTCCACTTT.

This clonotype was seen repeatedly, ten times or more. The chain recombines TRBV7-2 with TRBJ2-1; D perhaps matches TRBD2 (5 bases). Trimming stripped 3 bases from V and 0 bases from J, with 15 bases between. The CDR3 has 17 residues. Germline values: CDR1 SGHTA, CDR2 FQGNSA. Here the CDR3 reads CASSFNRGFLSYNEQFF. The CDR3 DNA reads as TGTGCCAGCAGCTTTAATAGAGGGTTCCTCTCCTACAATGAGCAGTTCTTC.

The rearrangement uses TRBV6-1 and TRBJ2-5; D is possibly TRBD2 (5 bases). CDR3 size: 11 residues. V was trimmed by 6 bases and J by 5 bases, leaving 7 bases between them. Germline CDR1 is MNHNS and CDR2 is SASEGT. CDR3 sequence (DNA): TGTGCCAGCAGGGAGGCGGAGACCCAGTACTTC. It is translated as CASREAETQYF.

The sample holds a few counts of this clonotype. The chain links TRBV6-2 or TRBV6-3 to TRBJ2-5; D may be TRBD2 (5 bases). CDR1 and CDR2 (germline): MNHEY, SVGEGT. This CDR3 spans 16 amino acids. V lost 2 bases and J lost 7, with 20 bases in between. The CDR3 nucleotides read TGTGCCAGCAGTTACGTTGACTATCCCACTCGAGGGACCCAGTACTTC. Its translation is CASSYVDYPTRGTQYF.

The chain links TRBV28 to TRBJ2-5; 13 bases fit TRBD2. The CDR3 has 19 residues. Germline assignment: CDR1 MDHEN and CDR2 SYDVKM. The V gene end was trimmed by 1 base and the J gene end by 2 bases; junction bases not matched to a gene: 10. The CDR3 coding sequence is TGTGCCAGCAGTTTATTTCGACTAGCGGGGGGCCCTGCTCAAGAGACCCAGTACTTC. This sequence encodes CASSLFRLAGGPAQETQYF.

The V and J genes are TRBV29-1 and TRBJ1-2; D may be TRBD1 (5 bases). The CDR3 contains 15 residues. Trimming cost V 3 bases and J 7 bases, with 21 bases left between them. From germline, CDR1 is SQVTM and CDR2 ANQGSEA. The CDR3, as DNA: TGCAGCGTTGAGACGGTGGGGGTACGGGTGGGTGGCTACACCTTC. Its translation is CSVETVGVRVGGYTF.

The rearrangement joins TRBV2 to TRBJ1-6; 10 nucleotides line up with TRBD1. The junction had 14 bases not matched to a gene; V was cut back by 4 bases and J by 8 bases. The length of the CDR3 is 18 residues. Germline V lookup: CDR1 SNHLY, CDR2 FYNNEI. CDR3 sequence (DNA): TGTGCCAGCAGTGCCCCCCTCTTGGACAGGGGGAAAGATTCACCCCTCCACTTT. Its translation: CASSAPLLDRGKDSPLHF.

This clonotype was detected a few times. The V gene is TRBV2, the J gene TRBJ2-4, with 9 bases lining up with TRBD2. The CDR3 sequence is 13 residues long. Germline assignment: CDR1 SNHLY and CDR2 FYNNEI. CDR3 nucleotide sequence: TGTGCTACCCTAGCGGGGAGGGAAAACATTCAGTACTTC. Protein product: CATLAGRENIQYF.